One sample yielded the 19 T cell receptor beta chains listed below, sequenced in a study of cytomegalovirus exposure and HLA in healthy donors. Method: immunoSEQ multiplex PCR; TCRdb's copy keeps in-frame clones and lacks some. The top ten hold around 3.1% of the sample, which has 200,000 to 300,000 clones, less than 95% seen once. The sequenced material came from PBMCs. These TCRs come from a woman in her twenties or thirties in good health and CMV-seronegative.

This clone was seen once. The chain joins TRBV7-9 to TRBJ1-2; D call uncertain. Per germline, CDR1 SEHNR and CDR2 FQNEAQ (reference sequence). The CDR3 extends over 16 amino acids. The V end was cut by 2 bases, the J end by 2 bases, with 15 bases between. The CDR3 reads CASSLLAGSLNYGYTF. CDR3 bases: TGTGCCAGCAGCTTACTAGCAGGAAGCCTCAACTATGGCTACACCTTC. Together with reference TRBV7-9 and TRBJ1-2, the CDR3 gives the full variable domain: DTGVSQNPRHKITKRGQNVTFRCDPISEHNRLYWYRQTLGQGPEFLTYFQNEAQLEKSRLLSDRFSAERPKGSFSTLEIQRTEQGDSAMYLCASSLLAGSLNYGYTFGSGTRLTVV.

In this sample, this clone turned up a few times. V is TRBV27 and J is TRBJ2-2, with 8 bases fitting TRBD1. V gave up 4 bases and J gave up 4 bases; unmatched junction bases: 14. CDR1 is MNHEY and CDR2 is SMNVEV in the germline V gene (reference sequence). The CDR3 length is 18 residues. The CDR3 here is CASSWGTGTGSPTGELFF. In DNA form, the CDR3 reads TGTGCCAGCAGTTGGGGGACGGGGACAGGTTCTCCCACCGGGGAGCTGTTTTTT.

About this clone: Other DNA sequences in this specimen translate into the identical CDR3. The V gene is TRBV28, the J gene TRBJ1-5, with 9 bases aligning to TRBD1. CDR1 is MDHEN, CDR2 SYDVKM, per germline. CDR3 size: 14 residues. V was pared by 3 bases and J by 4 bases, with 1 base of the junction left unmatched. The CDR3 protein is CASSFDRGNQPQHF. The DNA for the CDR3 is TGTGCCAGCAGTTTCGACAGGGGGAATCAGCCCCAGCATTTT.

The chain has TRBV5-1 and TRBJ1-2; D gene uncertain. Germline lookup yields CDR1 SGHRS and CDR2 YFSETQ. CDR3 length equals 13 residues. Trimming cost V 6 bases and J 4 bases, with 13 bases left between them. This chain's CDR3 is CASKPSGFYGYTF. The CDR3 DNA follows: TGCGCCAGCAAACCTTCTGGGTTCTATGGCTACACCTTC.

This clone was seen a single time. The rearrangement joins TRBV4-1 to TRBJ2-7, with D tentatively TRBD2 (5 bases). Germline values: CDR1 MGHRA, CDR2 YSYEKL. The CDR3 sequence is 14 residues long. Deletions cut 1 base from V and 5 bases from J, with 12 bases between. CDR3 bases: TGCGCCAGCAGCCAAGTCCCGAGGGTCGACGAGCAGTACTTC. It encodes CASSQVPRVDEQYF.

This clone was found once. Other DNA sequences in the same sample also yield this CDR3. The CDR3 region is CSASSYNEQFF. CDR3 nucleotide sequence: TGCAGTGCTAGTTCCTACAATGAGCAGTTCTTC. The rearrangement uses TRBV20-1 and TRBJ2-1; D gene uncertain. CDR1 and CDR2 from the germline V gene are DFQATT and SNEGSKA (reference sequence). This CDR3 comprises 11 residues. The V gene lost 3 bases and the J gene lost 1 base, with 1 base spanning the gap.

The V gene is TRBV27, the J gene TRBJ2-3, with TRBD2 matching over 9 bases. The CDR3 is made up of 14 amino acids. Germline lookup yields CDR1 MNHEY and CDR2 SMNVEV (reference sequence). The J segment lost 3 bases and the V segment lost 7 bases, leaving 5 bases of the junction unmatched. The CDR3: CASTLGLATDTQYF. As DNA, the CDR3 is TGTGCCAGCACCCTCGGACTAGCGACAGATACGCAGTATTTT.

The chain carries TRBV7-2 and TRBJ2-3; 12 positions agree with TRBD2. With 8 bases clipped from V and 3 bases from J, the junction kept 0 bases outside the gene matches. CDR3 size: 13 residues. CDR1 and CDR2 from the germline V gene are SGHTA and FQGNSA. The DNA of the CDR3 is TGTGCCAGCGGGACTAGCGGGACAGATACGCAGTATTTT. It is translated as CASGTSGTDTQYF. The full variable domain, rest sourced from reference TRBV7-2 and TRBJ2-3, is GAGVSQSPSNKVTEKGKDVELRCDPISGHTALYWYRQSLGQGLEFLIYFQGNSAPDKSGLPSDRFSAERTGGSVSTLTIQRTQQEDSAVYLCASGTSGTDTQYFGPGTRLTVL.

This clone has only a few counts. The chain links TRBV19 to TRBJ1-1, with D possibly matching TRBD1 (5 bases). The CDR3 extends over 15 amino acids. V lost 6 bases, J lost 0 bases, and 14 bases lay in between. Germline V CDR1 and CDR2: LNHDA, SQIVND (reference sequence). DNA for the CDR3: TGTGCCAGTAGCAACAGGTCGCCTTTGAACACTGAAGCTTTCTTT. Its protein product is CASSNRSPLNTEAFF.

V and J are TRBV5-1 and TRBJ2-1; D might be TRBD1 or TRBD2, each matching 5 bases. The CDR3 totals 15 residues. Looked up from germline, CDR1 is SGHRS and CDR2 is YFSETQ. V lost 4 bases and J 0 bases, leaving 11 bases between the germline ends. The DNA of the CDR3 is TGCGCCAGCAGCCCGGGGCCAACCTCCTACAATGAGCAGTTCTTC. It codes for CASSPGPTSYNEQFF.

The J gene is TRBJ2-1, the V gene TRBV5-1; TRBD1 matches 8 bases. Germline V gives CDR1 SGHRS, CDR2 YFSETQ. J lost 5 bases, V lost 5 bases, and 12 bases had no gene match. The CDR3 is 16 amino acids. In nucleotides, the CDR3 is TGCGCCAGCAGGGGACTCGGACAGGGTACACACAATGAGCAGTTCTTC. This gives the protein CASRGLGQGTHNEQFF. Full variable domain (remainder filled in from reference TRBV5-1 and TRBJ2-1): KAGVTQTPRYLIKTRGQQVTLSCSPISGHRSVSWYQQTPGQGLQFLFEYFSETQRNKGNFPGRFSGRQFSNSRSEMNVSTLELGDSALYLCASRGLGQGTHNEQFFGPGTRLTVL.

V gene TRBV6-6 combines with J gene TRBJ2-7, with TRBD2 as a possible D gene (5 bases). The CDR3 is 13 residues long. The V end lost 2 bases, the J end lost 3 bases, and 8 bases lay between the germline ends. Per the germline V gene, CDR1 is MNHNY and CDR2 is SVGAGI (reference sequence). The DNA of the CDR3 is TGTGCCAGCAGTTACGAGACTATCTACGAGCAGTACTTC. Translating gives CASSYETIYEQYF.

This clone has a single count. The rearrangement joins TRBV7-9 to TRBJ2-7; 8 bases are shared with TRBD2. The CDR3 spans 15 residues. Germline loops: CDR1 SEHNR, CDR2 FQNEAQ (reference sequence). With 5 bases clipped from V and 5 bases from J, the junction kept 11 bases outside the gene matches. CDR3 sequence (DNA): TGTGCCAGCAGCCCCCCGAACAGGCGGGGGGACGAGCAGTACTTC. It yields the protein CASSPPNRRGDEQYF. Based on the CDR3 plus reference TRBV7-9 and TRBJ2-7, the full variable domain is DTGVSQNPRHKITKRGQNVTFRCDPISEHNRLYWYRQTLGQGPEFLTYFQNEAQLEKSRLLSDRFSAERPKGSFSTLEIQRTEQGDSAMYLCASSPPNRRGDEQYFGPGTRLTVT.

V is TRBV7-6 and J is TRBJ2-7; a weak D match, TRBD2 (5 bases). CDR3 length equals 13 residues. The V gene's germline CDR1 is SGHVS and CDR2 FNYEAQ. V lost 5 bases and J 3 bases, leaving 11 bases between the germline ends. This chain's CDR3 is CASSRAGGYEQYF. The CDR3 DNA is TGTGCCAGCAGCAGGGCCGGAGGCTACGAGCAGTACTTC.

This chain uses TRBV7-9 with TRBJ2-7; 7 bases are a match to TRBD2. This CDR3 region has 18 residues. Germline V CDR1 and CDR2: SEHNR, FQNEAQ (reference sequence). J gave up 2 bases and V 4 bases, and 17 bases lay outside the gene matches. CDR3 bases: TGTGCCAGCAGCTCCGGAAGAGCTAGCGGCCCCCCTACCTACGAGCAGTACTTC. Amino acid sequence: CASSSGRASGPPTYEQYF.

The chain uses TRBV28 and TRBJ2-2, with 14 bases lining up with TRBD2. J gave up 4 bases and V 2 bases, and 9 bases lay outside the gene matches. CDR1 and CDR2 from the germline V gene are MDHEN and SYDVKM. This CDR3 contains 19 residues. The CDR3 DNA sequence: TGTGCCAGCAGTTTAGGACTAGCGGGAGGACTAAGCTCCACCGGGGAGCTGTTTTTT. It encodes CASSLGLAGGLSSTGELFF. The whole variable domain, filled in from reference TRBV28 and TRBJ2-2, reads DVKVTQSSRYLVKRTGEKVFLECVQDMDHENMFWYRQDPGLGLRLIYFSYDVKMKEKGDIPEGYSVSREKKERFSLILESASTNQTSMYLCASSLGLAGGLSSTGELFFGEGSRLTVL.

V is TRBV19 and J is TRBJ2-7; D is uncertain. CDR1 and CDR2 (germline): LNHDA, SQIVND (reference sequence). The germline V and J ends were trimmed by 3 bases and 5 bases, with 14 bases remaining between them. The CDR3 loop spans 14 amino acids. The CDR3: CASSIEWQYNEQYF. The DNA of the CDR3 is TGTGCCAGTAGTATTGAATGGCAGTACAACGAGCAGTACTTC.

The J gene is TRBJ1-5, the V gene TRBV6-1, with 8 bases aligning to TRBD1. The V and J ends lost 8 bases and 5 bases, in that order; junction bases with no gene match: 11. The germline gives CDR1 MNHNS, CDR2 SASEGT. The CDR3 is 15 residues long. In DNA, the CDR3 is TGTGCCAGCCACGGGACAGGTGTAGGCGATCAGCCCCAGCATTTT. Its protein product is CASHGTGVGDQPQHF.

V is TRBV28 and J is TRBJ1-4; TRBD1 matches 7 bases. Germline loops: CDR1 MDHEN, CDR2 SYDVKM. The CDR3 consists of 15 residues. J was trimmed by 6 bases and V by 3 bases; bases with no gene match: 7. CDR3: CASSFPQGGYEKLFF. In DNA form, the CDR3 reads TGTGCCAGCAGTTTCCCTCAGGGGGGTTATGAAAAACTGTTTTTT.